Included here is one TCR beta chain sequence, with context. Libraries were prepared by immunoSEQ multiplex PCR; TCRdb keeps only in-frame clonotypes and omits some of them. The sample lists tens of thousands of clones, just under 95% occurring once. This entry belongs to a study of T cell changes during pregnancy in multiple sclerosis. The CDR3 consists of 16 residues. Trimming at V came to 4 bases and at J to 2 bases, leaving 3 bases not matched to a gene. CDR1 is SGHNT and CDR2 is YYREEE in the germline V gene (reference sequence). The TCR comes from a female donor in good health, enrolled as a control in a pregnancy study. Material: peripheral blood, obtained in the third trimester of pregnancy. V and J are TRBV5-4 and TRBJ2-5; 15 nucleotides align to TRBD2. CDR3 sequence: CASSPGLAGGQETQYF. The CDR3 bases are TGTGCCAGCAGCCCGGGACTAGCGGGAGGTCAAGAGACCCAGTACTTC.